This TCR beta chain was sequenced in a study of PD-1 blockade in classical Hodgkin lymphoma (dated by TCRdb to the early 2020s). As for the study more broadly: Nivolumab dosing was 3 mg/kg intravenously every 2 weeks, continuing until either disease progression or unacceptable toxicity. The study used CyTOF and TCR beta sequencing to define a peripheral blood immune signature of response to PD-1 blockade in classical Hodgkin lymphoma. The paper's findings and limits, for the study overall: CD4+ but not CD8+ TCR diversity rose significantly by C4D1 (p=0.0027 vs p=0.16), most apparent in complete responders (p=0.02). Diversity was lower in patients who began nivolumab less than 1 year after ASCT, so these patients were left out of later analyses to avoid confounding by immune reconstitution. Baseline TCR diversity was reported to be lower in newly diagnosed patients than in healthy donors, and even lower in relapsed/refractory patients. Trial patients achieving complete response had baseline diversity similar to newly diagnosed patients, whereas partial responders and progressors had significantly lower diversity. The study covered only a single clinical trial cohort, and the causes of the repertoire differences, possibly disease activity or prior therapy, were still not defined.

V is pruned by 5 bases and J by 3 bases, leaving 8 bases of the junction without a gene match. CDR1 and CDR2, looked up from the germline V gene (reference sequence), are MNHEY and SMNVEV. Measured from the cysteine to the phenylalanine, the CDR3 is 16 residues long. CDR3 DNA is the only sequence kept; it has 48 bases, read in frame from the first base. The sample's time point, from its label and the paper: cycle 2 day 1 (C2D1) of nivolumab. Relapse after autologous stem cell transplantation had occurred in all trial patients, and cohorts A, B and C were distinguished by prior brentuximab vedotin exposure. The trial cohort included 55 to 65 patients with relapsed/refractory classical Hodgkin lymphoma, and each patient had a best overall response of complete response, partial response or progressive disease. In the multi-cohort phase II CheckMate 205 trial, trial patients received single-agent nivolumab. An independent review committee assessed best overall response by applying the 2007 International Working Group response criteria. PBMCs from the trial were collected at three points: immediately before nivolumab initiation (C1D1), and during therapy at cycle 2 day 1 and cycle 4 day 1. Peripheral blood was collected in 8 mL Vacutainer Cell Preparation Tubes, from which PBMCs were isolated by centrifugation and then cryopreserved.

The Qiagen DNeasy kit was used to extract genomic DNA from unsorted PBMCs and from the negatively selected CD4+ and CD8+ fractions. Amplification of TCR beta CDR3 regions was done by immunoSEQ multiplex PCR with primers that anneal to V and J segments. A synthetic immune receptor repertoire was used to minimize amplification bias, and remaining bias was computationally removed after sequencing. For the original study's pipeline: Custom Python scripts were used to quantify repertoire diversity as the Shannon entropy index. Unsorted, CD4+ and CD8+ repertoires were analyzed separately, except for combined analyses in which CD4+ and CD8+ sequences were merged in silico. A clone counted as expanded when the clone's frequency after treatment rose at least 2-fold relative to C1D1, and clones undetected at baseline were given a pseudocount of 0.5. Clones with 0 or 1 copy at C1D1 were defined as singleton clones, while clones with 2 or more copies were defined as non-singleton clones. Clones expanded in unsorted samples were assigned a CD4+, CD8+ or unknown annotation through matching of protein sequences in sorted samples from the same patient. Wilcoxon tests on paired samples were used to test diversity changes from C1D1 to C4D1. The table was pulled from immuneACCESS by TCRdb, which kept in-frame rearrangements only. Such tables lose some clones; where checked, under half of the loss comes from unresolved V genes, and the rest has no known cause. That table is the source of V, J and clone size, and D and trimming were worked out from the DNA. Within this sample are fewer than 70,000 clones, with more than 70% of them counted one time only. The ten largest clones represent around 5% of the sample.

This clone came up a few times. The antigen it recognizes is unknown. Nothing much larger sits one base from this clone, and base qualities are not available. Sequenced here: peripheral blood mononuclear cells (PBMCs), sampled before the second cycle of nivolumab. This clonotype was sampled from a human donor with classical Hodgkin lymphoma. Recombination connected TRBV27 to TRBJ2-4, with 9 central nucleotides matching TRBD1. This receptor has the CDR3 CASSNTGGRFKNIQYF. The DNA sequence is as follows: TGTGCCAGCAGTAACACAGGGGGCCGATTCAAAAACATTCAGTACTTC.